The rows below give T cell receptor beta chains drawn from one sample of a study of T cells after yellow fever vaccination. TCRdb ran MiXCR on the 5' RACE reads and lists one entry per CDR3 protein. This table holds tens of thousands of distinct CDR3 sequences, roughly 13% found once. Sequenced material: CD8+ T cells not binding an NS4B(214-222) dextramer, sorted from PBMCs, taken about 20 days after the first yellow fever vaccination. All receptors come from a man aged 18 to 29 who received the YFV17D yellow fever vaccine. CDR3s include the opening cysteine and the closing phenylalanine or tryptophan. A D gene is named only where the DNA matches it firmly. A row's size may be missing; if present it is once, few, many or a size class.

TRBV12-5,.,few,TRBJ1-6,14,CASGLGTDNSPLHF,TGTGCTAGTGGTTTGGGGACAGATAATTCACCCCTCCACTTT
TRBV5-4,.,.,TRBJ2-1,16,CASSFRGGGSYNEQFF,TGTGCCAGCAGCTTCAGAGGCGGTGGGTCCTACAATGAGCAGTTCTTC
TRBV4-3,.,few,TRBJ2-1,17,CASSQRLDGHLYNEQFF,TGCGCCAGCAGCCAGCGCTTGGACGGTCACCTCTACAATGAGCAGTTCTTC
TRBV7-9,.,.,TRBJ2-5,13,CASSLSREETQYF,TGTGCCAGCAGCTTATCGAGGGAAGAGACCCAGTACTTC
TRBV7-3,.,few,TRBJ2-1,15,CASSLNPRSYNEQFF,TGTGCCAGCAGCTTGAATCCGAGATCCTACAATGAGCAGTTCTTC
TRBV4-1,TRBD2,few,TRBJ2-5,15,CASRGRGGGQETQYF,TGCGCCAGCAGAGGTCGGGGGGGGGGCCAAGAGACCCAGTACTTC
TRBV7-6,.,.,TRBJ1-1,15,CASSLIRGPNTEAFF,TGTGCCAGCAGCTTGATTAGGGGACCCAACACTGAAGCTTTCTTT
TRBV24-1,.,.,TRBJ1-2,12,CATSDPHYGYTF,TGTGCCACCAGTGACCCACATTACGGCTACACCTTC
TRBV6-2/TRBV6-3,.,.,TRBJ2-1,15,CASRTLSSVGNEQFF,TGTGCCAGCAGGACCCTTTCTAGCGTCGGAAATGAGCAGTTCTTC
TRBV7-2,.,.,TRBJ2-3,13,CASSPIPADTQYF,TGTGCCAGCAGTCCCATACCGGCAGATACGCAGTATTTT
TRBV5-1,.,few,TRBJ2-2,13,CASAFLATGELFF,TGCGCCAGCGCCTTCCTAGCGACCGGGGAGCTGTTTTTT
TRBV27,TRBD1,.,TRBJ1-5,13,CASSRDRGQPQHF,TGTGCCAGCAGTCGGGACAGGGGTCAGCCCCAGCATTTT
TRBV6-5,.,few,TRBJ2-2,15,CASSYSATNTGELFF,TGTGCCAGCAGTTACTCAGCCACGAACACCGGGGAGCTGTTTTTT
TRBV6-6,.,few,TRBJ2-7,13,CASSFRQNYEQYF,TGTGCCAGCAGCTTTCGACAGAACTACGAGCAGTACTTC
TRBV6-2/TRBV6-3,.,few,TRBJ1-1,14,CASSWGTVNTEAFF,TGTGCCAGCAGTTGGGGAACGGTGAACACTGAAGCTTTCTTT
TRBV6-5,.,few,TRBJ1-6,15,CASSYRQEAGSPLHF,TGTGCCAGCAGTTACCGACAGGAGGCAGGATCACCCCTCCACTTT
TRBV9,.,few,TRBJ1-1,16,CASSVAPVPRNTEAFF,TGTGCCAGCAGCGTAGCCCCCGTACCCCGGAACACTGAAGCTTTCTTT
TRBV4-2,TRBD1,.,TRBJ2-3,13,CASGTGGMDTQYF,TGTGCCAGCGGGACAGGGGGCATGGATACGCAGTATTTT
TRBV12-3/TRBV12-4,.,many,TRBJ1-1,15,CASSYTGLMNTEAFF,TGTGCCAGCAGTTATACAGGGCTCATGAACACTGAAGCTTTCTTT
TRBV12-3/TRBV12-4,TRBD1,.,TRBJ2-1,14,CASSHRGRYNEQFF,TGTGCCAGCAGTCACAGGGGGAGGTACAATGAGCAGTTCTTC
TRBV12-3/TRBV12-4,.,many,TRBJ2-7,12,CASMGISYEQYF,TGTGCCAGCATGGGGATTTCCTACGAGCAGTACTTC
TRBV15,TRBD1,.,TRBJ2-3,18,CATSRDRQGARYTDTQYF,TGTGCCACCAGTAGAGATAGACAGGGGGCGCGATACACAGATACGCAGTATTTT
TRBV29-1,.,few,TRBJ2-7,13,CSVEGGRTYEQYF,TGCAGCGTTGAAGGGGGAAGAACCTACGAGCAGTACTTC
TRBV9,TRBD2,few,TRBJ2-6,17,CASSVVAGPSGANVLTF,TGTGCCAGCAGCGTAGTAGCGGGCCCCTCTGGGGCCAACGTCCTGACTTTC
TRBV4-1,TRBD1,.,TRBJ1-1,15,CASSQDGRGDTEAFF,TGCGCCAGCAGCCAAGATGGCAGGGGGGACACTGAAGCTTTCTTT
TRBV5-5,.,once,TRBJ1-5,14,CASGPGGANQPQHF,TGTGCCAGCGGCCCTGGGGGGGCTAATCAGCCCCAGCATTTT
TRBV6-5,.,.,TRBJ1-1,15,CASSYYGGANTEAFF,TGTGCCAGCAGTTACTATGGAGGGGCGAACACTGAAGCTTTCTTT
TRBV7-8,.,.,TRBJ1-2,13,CASSNGLLQGYTF,TGTGCCAGCAGCAACGGGCTTCTCCAGGGCTACACCTTC
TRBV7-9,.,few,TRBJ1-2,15,CASSLPADGWDGYTF,TGTGCCAGCAGCCTCCCCGCGGACGGGTGGGATGGCTACACCTTC
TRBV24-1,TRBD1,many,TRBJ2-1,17,CATSDARDSHGYNEQFF,TGTGCCACCAGTGATGCACGGGACAGTCACGGCTACAATGAGCAGTTCTTC
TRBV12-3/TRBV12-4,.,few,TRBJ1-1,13,CASSFSGGTEAFF,TGTGCCAGCAGTTTTTCCGGGGGCACTGAAGCTTTCTTT
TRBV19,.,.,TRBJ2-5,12,CASTGLGKTQYF,TGTGCCAGTACGGGGTTAGGAAAGACCCAGTACTTC